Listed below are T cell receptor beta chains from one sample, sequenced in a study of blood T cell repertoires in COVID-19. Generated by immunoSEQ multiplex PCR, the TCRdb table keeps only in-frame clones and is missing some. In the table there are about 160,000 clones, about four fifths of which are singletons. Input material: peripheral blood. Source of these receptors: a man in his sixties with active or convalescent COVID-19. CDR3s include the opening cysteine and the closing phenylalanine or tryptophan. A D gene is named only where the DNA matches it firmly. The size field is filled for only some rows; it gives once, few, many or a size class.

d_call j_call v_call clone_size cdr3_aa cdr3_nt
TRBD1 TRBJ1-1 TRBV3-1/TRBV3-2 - CASSQAGQLNTEAFF TGTGCCAGCAGCCAAGCGGGACAGTTGAACACTGAAGCTTTCTTT
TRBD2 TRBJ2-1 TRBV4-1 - CASSQGTSGGYNEQFF TGCGCCAGCAGCCAAGGGACTAGCGGGGGGTACAATGAGCAGTTCTTC
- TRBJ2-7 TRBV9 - CASSPQEGAYYEQYF TGTGCCAGCAGTCCTCAGGAGGGGGCCTACTACGAGCAGTACTTC
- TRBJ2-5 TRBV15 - CATSRRAAETQYF TGTGCCACCAGCAGGAGGGCCGCGGAGACCCAGTACTTC
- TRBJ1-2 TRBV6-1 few CASSESLRGSNYGYTF TGTGCCAGCAGTGAATCCCTCAGGGGATCTAACTATGGCTACACCTTC
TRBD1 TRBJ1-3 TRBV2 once CASKGTAGNTIYF TGTGCCAGCAAGGGGACAGCTGGAAACACCATATATTTT
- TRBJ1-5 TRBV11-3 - CASSPKWGDDSSNQPQHF TGTGCCAGCAGCCCAAAATGGGGGGACGACTCTAGCAATCAGCCCCAGCATTTT
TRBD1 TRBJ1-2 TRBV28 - CASSSAGGVYYGYTF TGTGCCAGCAGTAGTGCAGGGGGCGTGTACTATGGCTACACCTTC
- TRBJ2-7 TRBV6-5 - CASRGARYEQYF TGTGCCAGCAGAGGGGCGAGGTACGAGCAGTACTTC
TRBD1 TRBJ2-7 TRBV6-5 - CASRIGGQGYYEQYF TGTGCCAGCAGGATCGGGGGACAGGGCTACTACGAGCAGTACTTC